This T cell receptor (beta chain) was sequenced during a study of shared clonotypes between healthy human individuals (dated by TCRdb to about 2020). In the study overall: A couple of women and a few men aged 18 to 49 years were included in the cohort. Per donor, three plates each were used for CD4 naive and CD4 memory, two for CD8 naive, and one for CD8 memory. To estimate repertoire size and how much clonotype sharing occurs between individuals, the study deeply sequenced the blood TCR repertoires of several healthy adults. Different laboratories and diverse techniques were used to prepare libraries and sequence TCR repertoires, to increase sequencing depth and limit assay-specific biases. Per donor, leukapheresis produced somewhere between about 0.94 and 9.5 billion PBMCs.

Broader findings and caveats from the paper: Pairwise subsampling indicated that sequencing depth was expected to affect the degree of clonotype sharing among donors. Only blood was sampled, and tissue TCR repertoires likely differ from those in blood. Because the study included a small number of donors, the genetic and exposure-history diversity represented was limited. Around 5% of naive CD4, 3.5% of naive CD8, about 2.4% of memory CD4, and approximately 0.4% of memory CD8 clonotypes were shared across a few donors. Larger estimated clonotype richness was generally found for naive subsets than for memory subsets. Incomplete sequencing was indicated by rarefaction of sorted-subset datasets, despite the large sequencing depth. Compared with non-shared clonotypes, clonotypes shared by all four sorted-subset donors had higher generation probabilities.

Including the terminal cysteine and phenylalanine, the CDR3 comprises 14 residues. Of all the DNA, just the CDR3 is kept, 42 bases in frame from base 1. V has 4 bases trimmed and J has 1 base trimmed; junction bases matching no gene number 4. Looking up the germline V gene yields CDR1 SGHDT and CDR2 YYEEEE. The donors were healthy, HIV-negative adults with no recently reported acute infections or vaccinations. All donors were Caucasian adults living in Nashville, Tennessee, USA. CD4+ T cells were enriched by magnetic negative selection; naive cells were then positively selected on CD45RA, and the negative fraction formed the memory subset. Blood was obtained by leukapheresis, after which PBMCs were separated by Ficoll-Histopaque density gradient centrifugation and cryopreserved in liquid nitrogen vapor phase. Purity and quantity of every magnetically sorted T cell population were checked by analytical flow cytometry. Each sorted fraction had its genomic DNA isolated and then quantified by UV absorbance on a Nanodrop 2000c.

Notes on this clone: Its binding antigen is unknown. No much larger clonotype is one base removed from it; base qualities were not supplied.

TCR CDR3 regions were amplified from genomic DNA by multiplex PCR using the deep immunoSEQ assay. Extracted genomic DNA from each cell subset was distributed evenly across all wells of several immunoSEQ 96-well plates, and each plate was treated as a replicate. For sorted subsets, 150 to 200 ng genomic DNA, equal to tens of thousands of T cell genomes, was loaded into each replicate PCR. Purified libraries were quantified with a Qubit 3.0 fluorometer, sized on a Bioanalyzer 2100, and re-quantified with the KAPA Library Quantification kit. Every immunoSEQ 96-well plate was sequenced on a separate single-read 150-cycle Illumina NextSeq 550 flow cell. From the authors' description of their analysis: The immunoSEQ output contained only junctional sequences without quality scores, so filtering could not match that applied to full-length reads. Sequences were annotated with PyIR, a Python wrapper for IgBLAST v1.9, and V/J genes and CDR3 were assigned using IMGT germline references. Any read was removed if the V/J assignment was weak (E-value above 1e-6), the CDR3 was missing, or the read contained stop codons, out-of-frame junctions, or ambiguous translated residues. V3J clonotypes were defined by identical inferred V gene, J gene, and CDR3 amino acid sequence. Percentage overlap between repertoires was computed as shared unique clonotypes divided by the size of the smaller repertoire. Three approaches were used to assess repertoire richness: RTK rarefaction, the Chao1 estimator, and Recon v2.1 estimates of unobserved clonotypes. For all TCRbeta clonotypes obtained by the gDNA method from a few donors, generation probabilities were computed with OLGA. TCRdb retrieved this table from immuneACCESS and kept in-frame rearrangements only. Not all clones are present; in checked studies, unresolved V genes account for under half, and no reason is known for the remainder. V and J calls and clone size are as listed in that table; D and trimming were resolved from the DNA. For this sample there are about 1 million clones; approximately 72% appear just once. In total, the top ten clones hold roughly 1.4% of the sample.

The source material was memory CD4+ T cells sorted from blood. The cell subset or site label of this sample denotes: CD45RA-negative fraction. The sequence links TRBV5-6 to TRBJ2-7, with TRBD1 matching 8 junction bases. This TCR was recovered from a man younger than 35 in good health. The DNA sequence is TGTGCCAGCAGCACCTGGGACAGGTCCTACGAGCAGTACTTC. Translated, it gives CASSTWDRSYEQYF.